This T cell receptor (beta chain) is drawn from a study of T-cell reconstitution after alpha-beta-depleted transplantation in children. Findings of the study overall: Reports say that about two months after transplant, the alpha-beta T cells came out of several hundred graft clones that had expanded. By one year post-transplant, T-cell counts and diversity largely arose from T cells that were newly produced. It was surviving recipient T cells and thymic progenitors that gave some patients high TCRbeta diversity at day 60.

CDR3 length: 15 amino acids. V lost 5 bases to trimming and J lost 3 bases, with 17 bases between them. From germline, CDR1 is SEHNR and CDR2 FQNEAQ (reference sequence). Note on this clonotype: Its antigen is not known.

Library preparation (for TCRbeta) was performed with unique molecular identifiers. TCRdb re-derived calls from the PCR reads in MiXCR, one entry per CDR3 protein. The sample includes around 450,000 distinct CDR3 sequences, 10% to 13% of them seen just once. The specimen comprised PBMCs, sampled before TCRalphabeta/CD19-depleted stem cell transplant. The rearrangement joins TRBV7-9 to TRBJ2-7; perhaps TRBD2 as D (5 bases). The clonotype originates from a child aged 2 to 15 with inherited bone marrow failure, due to receive a stem cell transplant. The CDR3 sequence: CASSGEGGGVYEQYF. The CDR3 DNA sequence: TGTGCCAGCAGCGGAGAGGGCGGAGGAGTCTACGAGCAGTACTTC.